This is a list of T cell receptor beta chains from one sample in a study of T cell responses to AZD1222 COVID-19 vaccine. Profiling relied on immunoSEQ multiplex PCR, and the TCRdb table lists in-frame clones only, not all of them. The table shows approximately 260,000 clones, with approximately 93% occurring only once. Source: peripheral blood, taken on day 0 of AZD1222 vaccination. Every receptor here comes from an adult in good health. The CDR3 runs from the conserved cysteine through the conserved F or W. The D gene is left open where the match is weak. A clone size is listed for some rows: how often the clone was seen (once, few, many), or a class if it is expanded.

V	D	J	size	DNA	CDR3
TRBV3-1/TRBV3-2	NA	TRBJ1-2	NA	TGTGCCAGCAGCCAAGGCCGTATACCCTATGCCGGCTACACCTTC	CASSQGRIPYAGYTF
TRBV29-1	NA	TRBJ2-1	NA	TGCAGCGTTGAGGGCAGTAGTGAGAGGAATGAGCAGTTCTTC	CSVEGSSERNEQFF
TRBV12-3/TRBV12-4	NA	TRBJ1-4	NA	TGTGCCAGCAGTTACGGAGTTAATGAAAAACTGTTTTTT	CASSYGVNEKLFF
TRBV5-1	NA	TRBJ2-1	NA	TGCGCCAGCAGCGCTGACGCCCGCGATGAGCAGTTCTTC	CASSADARDEQFF
TRBV20-1	NA	TRBJ2-1	NA	TGCAGTGCAGATCTGCGGAATGAGCAGTTCTTC	CSADLRNEQFF
TRBV6-1	NA	TRBJ1-1	NA	TGTGCCAGCAGTGACGGACGGAGGAACACTGAAGCTTTCTTT	CASSDGRRNTEAFF
TRBV7-8	NA	TRBJ1-5	NA	TGTGCCAGCAGCCCCAACAGGGACCGTAATCAGCCCCAGCATTTT	CASSPNRDRNQPQHF
TRBV2	TRBD1	TRBJ2-1	once	TGTGCCAGCAGTCCGGACAGGGTAGGTGAGCAGTTCTTC	CASSPDRVGEQFF
TRBV2	NA	TRBJ2-7	NA	TGTGCCAGCACTATAACAGGATACGAGCAGTACTTC	CASTITGYEQYF
TRBV5-5	TRBD1	TRBJ1-4	NA	TGTGCCAGCAGATCAGGGGGAACTAATGAAAAACTGTTTTTT	CASRSGGTNEKLFF
TRBV30	NA	TRBJ2-1	once	TGTGCCTGGAGTGTCAGGTCCTACAATGAGCAGTTCTTC	CAWSVRSYNEQFF
TRBV28	NA	TRBJ1-2	NA	TGTGCCAGCAGTTTAAAGGGTCGGTGGAACTATGGCTACACCTTC	CASSLKGRWNYGYTF
TRBV5-1	NA	TRBJ1-1	NA	TGCGCCAGCAGCTTGGGGGCGGCTGAAGCTTTCTTT	CASSLGAAEAFF
TRBV20-1	NA	TRBJ2-1	NA	TGCAGTCCCTTGGGGAATGAGCAGTTCTTC	CSPLGNEQFF
TRBV2	NA	TRBJ1-5	NA	TGTGCCAGCAGTGATGGCAGGAATAGCAATCAGCCCCAGCATTTT	CASSDGRNSNQPQHF
TRBV19	NA	TRBJ1-3	once	TGTGCCAGTAGTATCACAGAAGGGTGGAACACCATATATTTT	CASSITEGWNTIYF
TRBV11-2	NA	TRBJ1-1	NA	TGTGCCAGCAGCCAAGGGCTTCTATCGCATACTGAAGCTTTCTTT	CASSQGLLSHTEAFF
TRBV10-3	TRBD1	TRBJ1-1	NA	TGTGCCATCAGTGAGCCGGACAGGGGAACTGAAGCTTTCTTT	CAISEPDRGTEAFF
TRBV7-9	NA	TRBJ2-7	NA	TGTGCCAGCAGCTTAGACAGGGCCTACGAGCAGTACTTC	CASSLDRAYEQYF
TRBV29-1	NA	TRBJ1-2	NA	TGCAGCGTTGTATCGGGACGGAGAAATGGCTACACCTTC	CSVVSGRRNGYTF
TRBV11-2	TRBD1	TRBJ1-2	NA	TGTGCCAGCAGCATGGGACAGGGCAATGGCTACACCTTC	CASSMGQGNGYTF
TRBV10-3	NA	TRBJ1-1	NA	TGTGCCATCGCGGGCACCAACACTGAAGCTTTCTTT	CAIAGTNTEAFF
TRBV7-2	TRBD2	TRBJ2-3	once	TGTGCCAGCAGCCCCCGACTAGCGGGACCTAGCACAGATACGCAGTATTTT	CASSPRLAGPSTDTQYF
TRBV6-4	TRBD2	TRBJ2-7	NA	TGTGCCAGCAGAGCGACTTTAACCAAAGCGGGGATCTCCTACGAGCAGTACTTC	CASRATLTKAGISYEQYF
TRBV6-5	NA	TRBJ1-1	NA	TGTGCCAGCAGTTACCTCAGTGATCACACTGAAGCTTTCTTT	CASSYLSDHTEAFF
TRBV19	TRBD1	TRBJ1-5	once	TGTGCCAGTAATGGACAGGGCAACCATCAGCCCCAGCATTTT	CASNGQGNHQPQHF
TRBV7-2	NA	TRBJ1-3	NA	TGTGCCAGCAGCTTTGTCAGTTTTGGAAACACCATATATTTT	CASSFVSFGNTIYF
TRBV5-1	NA	TRBJ2-3	NA	TGCGCCAGCAGCTTGGAGTATGGGACAGATACGCAGTATTTT	CASSLEYGTDTQYF
TRBV5-6	NA	TRBJ1-2	NA	TGTGCCAGCAGCTTCCAGCGGAGAGGCTATGGCTACACCTTC	CASSFQRRGYGYTF
TRBV27	NA	TRBJ1-2	NA	TGTGCCAGCAGTTTTAGGGCGAACTATGGCTACACCTTC	CASSFRANYGYTF
TRBV5-1	NA	TRBJ2-2	NA	TGCGCCAGCAGCGGGGCAGAGACAGCCCTCACCGGGGAGCTGTTTTTT	CASSGAETALTGELFF
TRBV14	NA	TRBJ1-6	NA	TGTGCCAGCAGCCAGGGGGGATCCTATAATTCACCCCTCCACTTT	CASSQGGSYNSPLHF
TRBV2	NA	TRBJ1-4	NA	TGTGCCAGCAGTGAAGAAAAACTGTTTTTT	CASSEEKLFF
TRBV2	NA	TRBJ2-7	NA	TGTGCCAGCAGTGAAGCGTCACGAAGACTGTACTTC	CASSEASRRLYF
TRBV9	TRBD2	TRBJ2-7	NA	TGTGCCAGCAGCGTAGGTTCAGGGACTACCTACGAGCAGTACTTC	CASSVGSGTTYEQYF
TRBV30	NA	TRBJ2-3	NA	TGTGCCTGGGCCAGGGACACGGCAGATACGCAGTATTTT	CAWARDTADTQYF
TRBV18	TRBD1	TRBJ1-5	NA	TGTGCCAGCTCGTACAGGGGAAGGGATCAGCCCCAGCATTTT	CASSYRGRDQPQHF
TRBV19	NA	TRBJ1-5	few	TGTGCCAGTAGTCTCGGTCGGTGGCAGCCCCAGCATTTT	CASSLGRWQPQHF
TRBV6-5	NA	TRBJ1-4	NA	TGTGCCAGCAGTCCTTCGGGGGGGAGCGAAAAACTGTTTTTT	CASSPSGGSEKLFF
TRBV5-1	TRBD2	TRBJ2-3	NA	TGCGCCAGCAGCTTGAGCAGCGGGGGTGGAGATACGCAGTATTTT	CASSLSSGGGDTQYF
TRBV4-1	TRBD1	TRBJ2-7	NA	TGCGCCAGCAGCCGTCCGGGACAGGGGGCATACGAGCAGTACTTC	CASSRPGQGAYEQYF
TRBV6-5	NA	TRBJ2-7	NA	TGTGCCAGCAGGCCGAGGGGAGACAGCGAGCAGTACTTC	CASRPRGDSEQYF
TRBV7-9	TRBD1	TRBJ1-2	NA	TGTGCCAGCAGCGACGACAGGGGGCGGGATGGCTACACCTTC	CASSDDRGRDGYTF
TRBV28	NA	TRBJ2-2	NA	TGTGCCAGCAGTTACAGGGCGGTCACCGGGGAGCTGTTTTTT	CASSYRAVTGELFF
TRBV10-3	NA	TRBJ1-2	NA	TGTGCCGGAAGCAGTGGTGATGGCTACACCTTC	CAGSSGDGYTF
TRBV12-3/TRBV12-4	NA	TRBJ1-1	NA	TGTGCCAGCAGTTCCACATCGAACACTGAAGCTTTCTTT	CASSSTSNTEAFF
TRBV28	TRBD1	TRBJ2-7	NA	TGTGCCAGCAGTCTGGGACAGGGCCCATCCTCCTACGAGCAGTACTTC	CASSLGQGPSSYEQYF
TRBV10-1	TRBD1	TRBJ2-2	NA	TGCGCCACACAAGGGGACAGAGACACCGGGGAGCTGTTTTTT	CATQGDRDTGELFF
TRBV28	NA	TRBJ1-2	NA	TGTGCCAGCAGTTTATTTGGGGGCTATGGCTACACCTTC	CASSLFGGYGYTF
TRBV5-1	TRBD1	TRBJ1-1	NA	TGCGCCAGCAGAGACAGGGTGGCGACTGAAGCTTTCTTT	CASRDRVATEAFF
TRBV6-4	NA	TRBJ1-1	NA	TGTGCCAGCAGTCATAGGGGAGGGAAAGCTTTCTTT	CASSHRGGKAFF
TRBV10-3	NA	TRBJ1-3	NA	TGTGCCATCAGTGATTCGCGGCTACCTCACTCCACGGGAAACACCATATATTTT	CAISDSRLPHSTGNTIYF
TRBV28	NA	TRBJ2-7	NA	TGTGCCAGCAGTAGATACGAGCAGTACTTC	CASSRYEQYF
TRBV28	NA	TRBJ2-7	NA	TGTGCCACCAACTCGGCAGGTAGCTCCTACGAGCAGTACTTC	CATNSAGSSYEQYF
TRBV15	NA	TRBJ1-1	NA	TGTGCCACCAGCAGAGGTTTCACTGAAGCTTTCTTT	CATSRGFTEAFF
TRBV6-2/TRBV6-3	NA	TRBJ1-5	NA	TGTGCCAGCAGTTACTCAGTTCGCGGCAGCGTGTATCAGCCCCAGCATTTT	CASSYSVRGSVYQPQHF
TRBV28	NA	TRBJ2-7	once	TGTGCCAGCAGTTTCGGATCAAAGACGGGCGAGCAGTACTTC	CASSFGSKTGEQYF